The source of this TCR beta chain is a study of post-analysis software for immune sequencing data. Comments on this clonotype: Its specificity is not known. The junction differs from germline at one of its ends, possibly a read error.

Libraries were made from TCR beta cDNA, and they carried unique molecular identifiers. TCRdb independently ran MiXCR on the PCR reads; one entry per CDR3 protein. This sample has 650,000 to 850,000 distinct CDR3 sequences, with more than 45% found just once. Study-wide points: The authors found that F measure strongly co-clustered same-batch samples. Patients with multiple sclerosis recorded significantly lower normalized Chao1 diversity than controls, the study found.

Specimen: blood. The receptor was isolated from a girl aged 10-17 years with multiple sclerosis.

CDR3 residues: CASSQGEREQGTQYF. The CDR3 bases are TGCGCCAGCAGCCAGGGGGAGCGGGAACAAGGGACCCAGTACTTC. V and J are TRBV4-1 and TRBJ2-5; 7 nucleotides match TRBD2. CDR3 size: 15 residues. Germline lookup yields CDR1 MGHRA and CDR2 YSYEKL.